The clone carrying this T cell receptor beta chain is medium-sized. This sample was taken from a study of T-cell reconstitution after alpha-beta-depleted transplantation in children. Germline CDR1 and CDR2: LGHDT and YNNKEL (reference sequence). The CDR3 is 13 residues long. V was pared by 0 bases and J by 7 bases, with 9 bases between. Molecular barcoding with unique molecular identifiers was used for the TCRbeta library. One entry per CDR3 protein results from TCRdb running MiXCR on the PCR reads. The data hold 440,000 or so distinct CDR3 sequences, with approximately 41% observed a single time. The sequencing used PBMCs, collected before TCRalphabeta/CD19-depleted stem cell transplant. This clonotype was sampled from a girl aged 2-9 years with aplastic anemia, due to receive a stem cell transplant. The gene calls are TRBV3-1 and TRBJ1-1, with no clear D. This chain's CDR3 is CASSQEGKGEAFF. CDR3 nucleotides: TGTGCCAGCAGCCAAGAGGGTAAGGGTGAAGCTTTCTTT.